The rows below give T cell receptor beta chains drawn from one sample of a study of tumor-infiltrating lymphocytes in oesophageal squamous cell carcinoma. TCRdb passed the PCR reads through MiXCR, listing each CDR3 protein once. The repertoire has several thousand distinct CDR3 sequences, approximately 15% of them found once; the top ten carry more than 10%. Sequencing was performed on blood. The receptor set was obtained from a male donor with esophageal squamous cell carcinoma. The CDR3 runs from the conserved cysteine through the conserved F or W. D genes are given only for firm matches. Clone size is given for some rows only: seen once, a few or many times, or a class if the clone is expanded.

j_gene,abundance,v_gene,d_gene,CDR3aa,CDR3nt
TRBJ2-3,many,TRBV6-2/TRBV6-3,TRBD2,CASSYGGLAPDTQYF,TGTGCCAGCAGTTACGGCGGACTAGCCCCCGATACGCAGTATTTT
TRBJ2-6,medium-sized,TRBV6-1,TRBD1,CARGDSNSGANVLTF,TGTGCCAGAGGGGACAGCAACTCTGGGGCCAACGTCCTGACTTTC
TRBJ2-1,NA,TRBV6-5,NA,CASSAYVGAAQETQFF,TGTGCCAGCAGTGCCTATGTGGGGGCGGCCCAAGAGACCCAGTTCTTC
TRBJ2-5,many,TRBV6-1,TRBD2,CASSDRGGKETQYF,TGTGCCAGCAGTGACCGGGGGGGGAAAGAGACCCAGTACTTC
TRBJ2-3,medium-sized,TRBV6-1,TRBD2,CASSERDGGFTDTQYF,TGTGCCAGCAGTGAACGTGACGGGGGGTTCACAGATACGCAGTATTTT
TRBJ2-5,NA,TRBV9,TRBD2,CASSEAVLAVGDNEQYF,TGTGCCAGCAGCGAAGCGGTTCTAGCGGTAGGAGACAATGAGCAGTACTTC
TRBJ2-5,many,TRBV19,TRBD1,CASSIAGGETQYF,TGTGCCAGTAGTATAGCAGGGGGAGAGACCCAGTACTTC
TRBJ1-4,many,TRBV6-1,NA,CASKTGGVSEKLFF,TGTGCCAGCAAGACCGGTGGGGTTAGTGAAAAACTGTTTTTT
TRBJ1-3,medium-sized,TRBV7-2,NA,CASSLDPNRANTIYF,TGTGCCAGCAGCTTAGACCCCAACAGGGCCAACACCATATATTTT
TRBJ2-2,NA,TRBV20-1,NA,CSAEDTGELFF,TGCAGTGCTGAAGACACCGGGGAGCTGTTTTTT
TRBJ1-5,many,TRBV28,TRBD1,CASADRSGHQPQHF,TGTGCCAGCGCGGACAGGAGCGGTCATCAGCCCCAGCATTTT
TRBJ1-4,many,TRBV6-1,NA,CASHDLGQPNEKLFF,TGTGCCAGCCACGACTTAGGACAGCCTAATGAAAAACTGTTTTTT
TRBJ2-3,NA,TRBV9,NA,CASSVVLSSTDTQYF,TGTGCCAGCAGCGTAGTCCTCTCTAGCACAGATACGCAGTATTTT
TRBJ2-7,NA,TRBV5-1,NA,CASSLARSYEQYF,TGCGCCAGCAGCTTGGCGCGCTCCTACGAGCAGTACTTC
TRBJ2-3,many,TRBV5-4,TRBD2,CASGHAGERRTDTQYF,TGTGCCAGCGGCCACGCGGGGGAACGACGTACAGATACGCAGTATTTT
TRBJ2-7,medium-sized,TRBV7-6,NA,CASSLAAGGGFEQYF,TGTGCCAGCAGCTTAGCCGCTGGGGGCGGGTTCGAGCAGTACTTC